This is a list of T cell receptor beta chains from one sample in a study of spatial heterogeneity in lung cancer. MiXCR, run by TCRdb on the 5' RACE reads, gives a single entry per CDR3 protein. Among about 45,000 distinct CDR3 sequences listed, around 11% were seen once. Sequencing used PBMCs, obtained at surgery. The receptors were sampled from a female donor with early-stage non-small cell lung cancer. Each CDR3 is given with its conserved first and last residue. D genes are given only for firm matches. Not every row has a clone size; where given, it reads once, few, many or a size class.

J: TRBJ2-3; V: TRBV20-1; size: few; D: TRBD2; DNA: TGCAGTGCTAGAGCGGGGGAGGGTTACACAGATACGCAGTATTTT; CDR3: CSARAGEGYTDTQYF
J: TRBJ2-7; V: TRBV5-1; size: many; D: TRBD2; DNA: TGCGCCAGCAGCCCTACTAGCGGGGGGATTCTGGAGCAGTACTTC; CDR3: CASSPTSGGILEQYF
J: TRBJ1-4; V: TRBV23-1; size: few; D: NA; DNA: TGCGCCAGCAGTCAAATCCTCTCCCTGGGGAGAAATGAAAAACTGTTTTTT; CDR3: CASSQILSLGRNEKLFF
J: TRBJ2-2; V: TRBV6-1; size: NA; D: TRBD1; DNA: TGTGCCAGCAGATACGGGACAGCGAACACCGGGGAGCTGTTTTTT; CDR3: CASRYGTANTGELFF
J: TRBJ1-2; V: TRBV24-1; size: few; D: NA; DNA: TGTGCCACCAGTGCTTTCACAGCAGGCTACACCTTC; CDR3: CATSAFTAGYTF
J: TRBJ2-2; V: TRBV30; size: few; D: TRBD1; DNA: TGTGCCTGGGGGGGGACAGGGGGCTTGGCCGGGGAGCTGTTTTTT; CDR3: CAWGGTGGLAGELFF
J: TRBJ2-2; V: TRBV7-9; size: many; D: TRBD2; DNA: TGTGCCAGCAGCTTCCGGGGGGGCCCCGGGGAGCTGTTTTTT; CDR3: CASSFRGGPGELFF
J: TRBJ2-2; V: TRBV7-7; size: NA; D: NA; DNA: TGTGCTAGCAGCTTCACCCCCGCCCTTGGGACCGGGGAGCTGTTTTTT; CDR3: CASSFTPALGTGELFF
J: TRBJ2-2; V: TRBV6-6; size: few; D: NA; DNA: TGTGCCAGCAGTTACGGGACGCCGGTCGCGGGGGAGCTGTTTTTT; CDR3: CASSYGTPVAGELFF
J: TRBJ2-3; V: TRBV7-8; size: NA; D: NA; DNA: TGTGCCAGCAGCTTAGCGCCAGCCCGCACAGATACGCAGTATTTT; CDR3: CASSLAPARTDTQYF
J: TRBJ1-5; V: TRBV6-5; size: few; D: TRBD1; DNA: TGTGCCAGCAGTAAGGACAGGGGGCTCAATCAGCCCCAGCATTTT; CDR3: CASSKDRGLNQPQHF
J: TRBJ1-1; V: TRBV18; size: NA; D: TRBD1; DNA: TGTGCCAGCTCACCAGCACCGACAGGGACCACTGAAGCTTTCTTT; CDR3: CASSPAPTGTTEAFF
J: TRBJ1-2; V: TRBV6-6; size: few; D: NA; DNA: TGTGCCAGCAGTACCGGGACGGAGAACTATGGCTACACCTTC; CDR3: CASSTGTENYGYTF
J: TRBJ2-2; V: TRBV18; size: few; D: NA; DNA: TGTGCCAGCTCACCAGGGGTATCCACCGGGGAGCTGTTTTTT; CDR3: CASSPGVSTGELFF
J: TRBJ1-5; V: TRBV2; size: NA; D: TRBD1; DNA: TGTGCCAGCAGCAAACAGGGGTTTAGCAATCAGCCCCAGCATTTT; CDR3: CASSKQGFSNQPQHF
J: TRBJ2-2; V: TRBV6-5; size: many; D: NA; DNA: TGTGCCAGCAGCCTGCTCGGGGGCGCGGACGGGGAGCTGTTTTTT; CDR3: CASSLLGGADGELFF
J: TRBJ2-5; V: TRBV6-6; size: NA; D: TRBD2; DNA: TGTGCCAGCAGTTACTCTTTAGCGGGGGAGACTCAAGAGACCCAGTACTTC; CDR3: CASSYSLAGETQETQYF
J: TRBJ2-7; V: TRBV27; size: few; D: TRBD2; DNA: TGTGCCAGCAGTTTTGGCCTAGCGGCCTACGAGCAGTACTTC; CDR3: CASSFGLAAYEQYF
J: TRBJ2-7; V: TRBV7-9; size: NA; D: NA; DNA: TGTGCCAGCAGCTTTGCAGGCGGTTCCTACGAGCAGTACTTC; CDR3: CASSFAGGSYEQYF
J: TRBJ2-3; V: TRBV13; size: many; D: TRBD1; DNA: TGTGCCAGCAGCGGCCGGGACAGGGACACAGATACGCAGTATTTT; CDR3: CASSGRDRDTDTQYF
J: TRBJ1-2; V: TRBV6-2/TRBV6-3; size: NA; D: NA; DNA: TGTGCCAGCAGTTACGAGACGGCTTCCGGCTACACCTTC; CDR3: CASSYETASGYTF
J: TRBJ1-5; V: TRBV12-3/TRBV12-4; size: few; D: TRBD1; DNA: TGTGCCACCGGGACAGGCAATCAGCCCCAGCATTTT; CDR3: CATGTGNQPQHF
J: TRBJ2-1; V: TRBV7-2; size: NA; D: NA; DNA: TGTGTCAGCAGTCTTAGCAGAACCTACAATGAGCAGTTCTTC; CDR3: CVSSLSRTYNEQFF
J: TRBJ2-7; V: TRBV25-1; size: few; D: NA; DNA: TGTGCCAGCAGAGATACCAACCGGGGGCGGGAGCAGTACTTC; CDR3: CASRDTNRGREQYF
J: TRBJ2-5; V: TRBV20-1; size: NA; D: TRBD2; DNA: TGCAGTGCCCCGGACAGCGGGAGGGAGACCCAGTACTTC; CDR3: CSAPDSGRETQYF
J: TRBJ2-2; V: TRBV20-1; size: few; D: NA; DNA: TGCAGTGCTAGAGATAAGGGAAAGGGAGACACCGGGGAGCTGTTTTTT; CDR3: CSARDKGKGDTGELFF
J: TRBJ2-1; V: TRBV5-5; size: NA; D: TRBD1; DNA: TGTGCCAGCAGTTATGAGGGACAGGGATTCGATGAGCAGTTCTTC; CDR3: CASSYEGQGFDEQFF
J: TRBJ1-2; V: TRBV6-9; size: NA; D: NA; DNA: TGTGCCAGCAGTTATTCGCCGGTTGATGGCTACACCTTC; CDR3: CASSYSPVDGYTF
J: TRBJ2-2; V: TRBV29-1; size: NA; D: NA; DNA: TGCAGCGTTGAAGGGAATCCCGGGGAGCTGTTTTTT; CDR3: CSVEGNPGELFF
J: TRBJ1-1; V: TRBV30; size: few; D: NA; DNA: TGTGCCTGGATTTTAAACGGTGAAGCTTTCTTT; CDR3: CAWILNGEAFF
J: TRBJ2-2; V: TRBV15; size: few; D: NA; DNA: TGTGCCACCAGCGAGGGCTTTAGAGGGGACGACACCGGGGAGCTGTTTTTT; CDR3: CATSEGFRGDDTGELFF
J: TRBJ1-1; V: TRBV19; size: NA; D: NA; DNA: TGTGCCAGTAGAGTGACTCGCCAGAGGGAACGTGAAGCTTTCTTT; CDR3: CASRVTRQREREAFF
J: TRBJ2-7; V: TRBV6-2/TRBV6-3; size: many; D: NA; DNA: TGTGCCAGCAGTTACTTGGGACCCCCCTACGAGCAGTACTTC; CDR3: CASSYLGPPYEQYF
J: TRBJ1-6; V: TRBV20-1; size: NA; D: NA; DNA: TGCAGTGCTAGAGATCGGAGCGAGGGGATGGGTAATTCACCCCTCCACTTT; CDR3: CSARDRSEGMGNSPLHF
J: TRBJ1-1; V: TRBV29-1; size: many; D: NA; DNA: TGCAGCGTTTATGGGATAGGGGACACTGAAGCTTTCTTT; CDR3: CSVYGIGDTEAFF
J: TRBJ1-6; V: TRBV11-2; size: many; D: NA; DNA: TGTGCCAGCAGAAATCTCAGGGTGGCTTCACCCCTCCACTTT; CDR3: CASRNLRVASPLHF
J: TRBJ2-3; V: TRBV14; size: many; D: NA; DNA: TGTGCCAGCAGCTCTGGACAGCGCACAGATACGCAGTATTTT; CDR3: CASSSGQRTDTQYF
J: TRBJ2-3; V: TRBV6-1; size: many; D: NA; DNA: TGTGCCAGCAGTGATGCGGGGGCTAGCACAGATACGCAGTATTTT; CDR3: CASSDAGASTDTQYF
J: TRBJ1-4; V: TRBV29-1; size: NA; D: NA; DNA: TGCAGCGTTGGCCAGAATGTCGATGAAAAACTGTTTTTT; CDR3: CSVGQNVDEKLFF
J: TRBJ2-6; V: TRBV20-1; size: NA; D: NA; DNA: TGCAGTGCACGGAGCCCCTCTGGGGCCAACGTCCTGACTTTC; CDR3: CSARSPSGANVLTF
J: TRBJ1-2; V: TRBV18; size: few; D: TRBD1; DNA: TGTGCCAGCTCACCGACGAGGGGGCAAGGTGGCTACACCTTC; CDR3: CASSPTRGQGGYTF
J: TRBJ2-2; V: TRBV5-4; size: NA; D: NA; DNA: TGTGCCAGCAGCTTGCGGGGAAGTACCGGGGAGCTGTTTTTT; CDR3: CASSLRGSTGELFF
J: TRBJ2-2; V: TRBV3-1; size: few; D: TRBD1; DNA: TGTGCCAGTTGGTCCGGGACAGTCACCGGGGAGCTGTTTTTT; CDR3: CASWSGTVTGELFF
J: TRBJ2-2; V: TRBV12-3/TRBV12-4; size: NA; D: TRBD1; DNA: TGTGCCAGCAGTTTAGGGACAGGGGGCACCGGGGAGCTGTTTTTT; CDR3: CASSLGTGGTGELFF
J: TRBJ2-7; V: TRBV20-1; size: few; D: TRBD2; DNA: TGCAGTGCTAGAGCCCTAGCGGCCACCTACGAGCAGTACTTC; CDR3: CSARALAATYEQYF
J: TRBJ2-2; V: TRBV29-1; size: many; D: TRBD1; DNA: TGCAGCGTGATGACAGGGGGCACCGGGGAGCTGTTTTTT; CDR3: CSVMTGGTGELFF
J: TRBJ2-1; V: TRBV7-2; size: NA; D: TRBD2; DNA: TGTGCCAGCAGCCCGAGGGGACTAGCGGGGGGGTACAATGAGCAGTTCTTC; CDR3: CASSPRGLAGGYNEQFF
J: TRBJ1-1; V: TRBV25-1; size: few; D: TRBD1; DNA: TGTGCCAGCAGTGAACCCCGACAGGGTGTTGGTAGCGGTGAAGCTTTCTTT; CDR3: CASSEPRQGVGSGEAFF
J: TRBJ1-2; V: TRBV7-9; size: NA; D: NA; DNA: TGTGCCTGCAGCTTCGGCGACAATGGTCTAGGCTACACCTTC; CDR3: CACSFGDNGLGYTF
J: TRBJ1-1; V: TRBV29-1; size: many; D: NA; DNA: TGCAGCGTTGTCCCAGGGAACACTGAAGCTTTCTTT; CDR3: CSVVPGNTEAFF
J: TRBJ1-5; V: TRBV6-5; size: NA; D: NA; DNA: TGTGCCAGCAGTTACCCGATGATATGGACTGATAGCAATCAGCCCCAGCATTTT; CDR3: CASSYPMIWTDSNQPQHF
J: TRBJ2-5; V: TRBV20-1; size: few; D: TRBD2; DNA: TGCACCACCCTGCGGGAGGAGACCCAGTACTTC; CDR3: CTTLREETQYF
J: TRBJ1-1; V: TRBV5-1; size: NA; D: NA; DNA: TGCGCCAGCAGCCCCGACGGCCTGAACACTGAAGCTTTCTTT; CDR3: CASSPDGLNTEAFF
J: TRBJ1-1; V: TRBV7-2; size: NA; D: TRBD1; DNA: TGTGCCAGCAGCCTACAGGGGTGGAACACTGAAGCTTTCTTT; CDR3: CASSLQGWNTEAFF
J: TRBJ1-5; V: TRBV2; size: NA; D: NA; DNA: TGTGCCAGCAGTGGACGGGAGCTGGGCAATCAGCCCCAGCATTTT; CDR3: CASSGRELGNQPQHF
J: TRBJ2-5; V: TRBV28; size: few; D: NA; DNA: TGTGCCAGCAGCCAACAAGAGACCCAGTACTTC; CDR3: CASSQQETQYF
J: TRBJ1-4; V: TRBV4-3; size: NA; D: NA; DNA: TGCGCCAGCAGCCAAGATGTTGGGGGTCGATTGGCAACTAATGAAAAACTGTTTTTT; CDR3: CASSQDVGGRLATNEKLFF
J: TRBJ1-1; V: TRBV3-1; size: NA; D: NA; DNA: TGTGCCAGCAGCCAAGATTTGGATGAAGCTTTCTTT; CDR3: CASSQDLDEAFF
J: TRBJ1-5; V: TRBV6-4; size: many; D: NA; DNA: TGTGCCAGCAGTGAGGACGGACATAGCAATCAGCCCCAGCATTTT; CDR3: CASSEDGHSNQPQHF